Below are 10 T cell receptor beta chains sequenced from a single sample in a study of shared clonotypes between healthy human individuals. The data were produced by immunoSEQ multiplex PCR, yet TCRdb's version contains in-frame clones alone and is incomplete. The data contain millions of clones, about 92% of them seen just once; the ten biggest clones take up around 0.14%. Material for sequencing was naive CD4+ T cells sorted from blood. As for subset: CD45RA+ positively selected. These receptors originate from a young man in good health.

The rearrangement uses TRBV7-2 and TRBJ1-1, with D unresolved. This CDR3 region has 14 residues. V was trimmed by 1 base and J by 4 bases, leaving 10 bases between them. Germline V gene sequence: CDR1 SGHTA, CDR2 FQGNSA. DNA for the CDR3: TGTGCCAGCAGCTTAGTTCTCGTGAGCACTGAAGCTTTCTTT. Translating gives CASSLVLVSTEAFF.

This chain uses TRBV2 with TRBJ2-1; 14 bases align to TRBD2. The CDR3 totals 14 residues. J lost 10 bases, V lost 6 bases, and 5 bases had no gene match. The germline V gene encodes CDR1 SNHLY and CDR2 FYNNEI. The CDR3 DNA reads TGTGCCAGCAGGGGACTAGCGGGAGCAGGCGAGCAGTTCTTC. It translates to CASRGLAGAGEQFF. Based on the CDR3 plus reference TRBV2 and TRBJ2-1, the full variable domain is EPEVTQTPSHQVTQMGQEVILRCVPISNHLYFYWYRQILGQKVEFLVSFYNNEISEKSEIFDDQFSVERPDGSNFTLKIRSTKLEDSAMYFCASRGLAGAGEQFFGPGTRLTVL.

The rearrangement uses TRBV5-4 and TRBJ1-6, with no clear D. Germline CDR1 and CDR2: SGHNT and YYREEE (reference sequence). The CDR3 contains 13 residues. V dropped 5 bases and J dropped 6 bases, with 9 bases sitting between them. The CDR3 nucleotides read TGTGCCAGCAGACGGGTCGGTAATTCACCCCTCCACTTT. Protein: CASRRVGNSPLHF.

The chain couples TRBV4-1 to TRBJ1-5; D is unresolved. CDR1 is MGHRA and CDR2 is YSYEKL in the germline V gene. The CDR3 sequence is 14 residues long. Trimming shortened V by 2 bases and J by 1 base, and 6 bases separated the two germline ends. The CDR3 bases are TGCGCCAGCAGCCAATTGAGAAGCAATCAGCCCCAGCATTTT. The encoded protein is CASSQLRSNQPQHF.

This chain uses TRBV28 with TRBJ1-6; D not resolved. The CDR3 consists of 12 residues. The V end lost 2 bases, the J end lost 9 bases, and 5 bases lay between the germline ends. Per germline, CDR1 MDHEN and CDR2 SYDVKM. The CDR3 DNA reads TGTGCCAGCAGTTTACAAGGTTCACCCCTCCACTTT. Residues: CASSLQGSPLHF.

The V call is TRBV10-3, the J call TRBJ1-1; D is undetermined. The length of the CDR3 is 12 residues. Trimming shortened V by 11 bases and J by 1 base, and 11 bases separated the two germline ends. CDR1 and CDR2 from the germline V gene are ENHRY and SYGVKD. The CDR3 nucleotides read TGTGCCGCCACGAGAGGGAACACTGAAGCTTTCTTT. Translation: CAATRGNTEAFF.

The chain carries TRBV7-2 and TRBJ2-5; 9 bases line up with TRBD2. The CDR3 has 14 residues. The ends lost 5 bases at V and 3 bases at J; junction bases unmatched: 4. CDR1 is SGHTA and CDR2 is FQGNSA in the germline V gene. Here the CDR3 DNA reads TGTGCCAGCAGCCAAGCGGGAGGAAAAGAGACCCAGTACTTC. Protein product: CASSQAGGKETQYF. The full variable domain, its missing parts supplied by reference TRBV7-2 and TRBJ2-5, is GAGVSQSPSNKVTEKGKDVELRCDPISGHTALYWYRQSLGQGLEFLIYFQGNSAPDKSGLPSDRFSAERTGGSVSTLTIQRTQQEDSAVYLCASSQAGGKETQYFGPGTRLLVL.

The chain couples TRBV6-1 to TRBJ1-4; TRBD1 is a possible D gene (5 bases). The CDR3 has 15 amino acids. Between the trimmed V and J ends, which lost 2 bases and 7 bases, there was a span of 14 bases. Germline CDR1 is MNHNS and CDR2 is SASEGT. The CDR3, as DNA: TGTGCCAGCAGTGAACTGGCAGGGAGTGGTGAAAAACTGTTTTTT. Protein product: CASSELAGSGEKLFF.

The chain is built from TRBV10-1 and TRBJ2-3, with D perhaps TRBD1 or TRBD2 (6 bases each). The V end lost 2 bases, the J end lost 0 bases, and 18 bases lay between the germline ends. The CDR3 runs 18 residues. Germline CDR1 WNHNN, CDR2 SYGVQD (reference sequence). CDR3 in DNA: TGCGCCAGCAGTGAGGATCCGCCGGGGGCAGGGAGCACAGATACGCAGTATTTT. Translating gives CASSEDPPGAGSTDTQYF.

Of note for this clone: The same CDR3 can be traced to other DNA sequences in this sample. The gene calls are TRBV5-1 and TRBJ2-1, with D tentatively TRBD1 or TRBD2 (5 bases each). V was trimmed by 5 bases and J by 8 bases, leaving 17 bases between them. The CDR3 runs to 14 residues. Looked up from germline, CDR1 is SGHRS and CDR2 is YFSETQ. The CDR3 is CASSSMQGDDEQFF. The CDR3 bases are TGCGCCAGCAGTTCTATGCAGGGAGACGATGAGCAGTTCTTC.